The source of this T cell receptor beta chain is a study of T-cell memory formation after mild COVID-19. Study context: TCR clusters showed largely donor specificity.

TCRdb independently ran MiXCR on the 5' RACE reads; one entry per CDR3 protein. The repertoire holds around 310,000 distinct CDR3 sequences, with over 11% as singletons. Study-wide results and caveats: Cross-reactive memory apparently joined, as some responding clones appeared in pre-infection memory. CD4+ contracting clones lay mainly in CM and EM, CD8+ ones in EMRA. While clones contracting from day 15 to 85 were balanced between CD4 and CD8, later expanders leaned CD4+.

About this clonotype itself: Its specificity is not known.

Germline assignment: CDR1 SQVTM and CDR2 ANQGSEA. Trimming removed 8 bases at V and 4 bases at J, with 20 bases between. CDR3 size: 14 residues. The chain carries TRBV29-1 and TRBJ2-5; D is possibly TRBD1 or TRBD2 (6 bases each). The clonotype comes from a man aged 18-30 years who had mild COVID-19 (a few samples of this study predate the infection). Cell type and time point are not known. The specimen sequenced was PBMCs or a T cell subset sorted from them (not recorded which). CDR3 bases: TGCAGCTCACGGGGGCTCACCCACGGAGAGACCCAGTACTTC. It codes for CSSRGLTHGETQYF.